Presented here are 4 T cell receptor beta chains from one specimen sequenced in a study of blood T cell repertoires in COVID-19. The repertoire was sequenced with immunoSEQ multiplex PCR; TCRdb's copy has only in-frame clones and lacks some. The data hold roughly 76,000 clones, with roughly four fifths observed a single time. The sample was peripheral blood. The receptors here all came from a woman in her seventies with acute or convalescent COVID-19.

The genes are TRBV5-6 and TRBJ1-5; D is uncertain. Trimming pared 2 bases from V and 4 bases from J, leaving 4 bases between. Germline loops: CDR1 SGHDT, CDR2 YYEEEE. The CDR3 extends over 12 amino acids. CDR3 bases: TGTGCCAGCAGCTTTCGGAATCAGCCCCAGCATTTT. Amino acid sequence: CASSFRNQPQHF.

This clone was recorded a few times. This chain joins TRBV5-1 and TRBJ2-3; no definite D call. This CDR3 comprises 14 residues. V lost 4 bases and J lost 0, with 9 bases in between. Looked up from germline, CDR1 is SGHRS and CDR2 is YFSETQ. CDR3 coding DNA: TGCGCCAGCAGCGCCGACTGGAGCACAGATACGCAGTATTTT. Translation: CASSADWSTDTQYF.

This clone was seen a single time. The chain uses TRBV3-1 (or the pseudogene TRBV3-2) and TRBJ1-4; D not resolved. This CDR3 has 15 residues. Germline V gene sequence: CDR1 LGHDT, CDR2 YNNKEL (reference sequence). Between the trimmed V and J ends, which lost 2 bases and 10 bases, there was a span of 17 bases. The DNA of the CDR3 is TGTGCCAGCAGCCAACCCTTTCGACGGGGAGGAAAACTGTTTTTT. The encoded protein is CASSQPFRRGGKLFF.

The rearrangement links TRBV24-1 to TRBJ2-7, with 8 bases aligning to TRBD2. The CDR3 spans 12 residues. Germline-derived CDR1 and CDR2 are KGHDR and SFDVKD. V was clipped by 6 bases and J by 4 bases; unmatched bases: 1. The CDR3, as DNA: TGTGCCACCAGTCCTAGCGGGTACGAGCAGTACTTC. Protein: CATSPSGYEQYF.